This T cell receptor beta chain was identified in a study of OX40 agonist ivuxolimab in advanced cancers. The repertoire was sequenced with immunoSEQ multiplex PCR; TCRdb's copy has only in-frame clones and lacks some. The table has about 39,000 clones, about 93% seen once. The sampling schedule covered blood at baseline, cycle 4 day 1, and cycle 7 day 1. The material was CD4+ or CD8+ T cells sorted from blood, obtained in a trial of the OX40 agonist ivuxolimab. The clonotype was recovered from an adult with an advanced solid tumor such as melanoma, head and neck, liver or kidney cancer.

This chain's CDR3 is CASSRPASGTTDTQYF. CDR3 in DNA: TGCGCCAGCAGTCGTCCCGCTAGCGGGACTACAGATACGCAGTATTTT. The chain combines TRBV5-1 with TRBJ2-3; the match to TRBD2 covers 9 bases. Looked up from germline, CDR1 is SGHRS and CDR2 is YFSETQ. The CDR3 runs 16 residues. The V and J ends lost 5 bases and 3 bases, in that order; junction bases with no gene match: 10.